This T cell receptor (beta chain) was sequenced during a study of T cell responses to AZD1222 COVID-19 vaccine. Data came from immunoSEQ multiplex PCR; TCRdb stores just in-frame clones and leaves some out. The data contain 100,000 to 150,000 clones, 65% to 90% of them singletons. Between the trimmed V and J ends, which lost 0 bases and 5 bases, there was a span of 8 bases. The CDR3 consists of 13 residues. In germline, CDR1 is SGHRS, CDR2 YFSETQ. Sequences were derived from peripheral blood, sampled 28 days after the second AZD1222 dose. This receptor was taken from an adult who received the AZD1222 COVID-19 vaccine. This sequence joins TRBV5-1 and TRBJ2-5; D not certain. This CDR3 reads CASSLEVQETQYF. The CDR3 DNA is TGCGCCAGCAGCTTGGAAGTGCAGGAGACCCAGTACTTC.